This T cell receptor (beta chain) was recovered during a study of blood T cell repertoires in COVID-19. The overall study: PBMCs, B-cell-depleted T cells, or T cells were the source of the cDNA or gDNA that made up the material.

With regard to this clone: At the DNA level, this CDR3 is encoded by other sequences in the same sample as well.

Per the germline V gene, CDR1 is LGHNA and CDR2 is YSLEER. The CDR3 is made up of 14 amino acids. Trimming at V came to 6 bases and at J to 2 bases, leaving 3 bases not matched to a gene. In the study's own analysis: Amplification of reference gene primers was used by the study to estimate nucleated cell counts. Profiled with immunoSEQ multiplex PCR; TCRdb holds only in-frame clones, not every one. The V and J calls and clone size are taken from that table; D and trimming were inferred from the DNA. The sample consists of approximately 360,000 clones, 83% of them appearing once. Participants' own reports of clinical history determined their cohort assignment. Recovered status in Cohort 3 required two negative PCRs, clearance, or symptom resolution.

The source material was PBMCs or T cells enriched from blood (not recorded which). The receptor's source is a woman aged 45-59 years who had recovered from COVID-19. The chain recombines TRBV4-3 with TRBJ1-1; 10 nucleotides agree with TRBD1. The CDR3 region has the DNA TGCGCCAGCAGTCGGGACAGGGGTAACACTGAAGCTTTCTTT. Its translation: CASSRDRGNTEAFF.